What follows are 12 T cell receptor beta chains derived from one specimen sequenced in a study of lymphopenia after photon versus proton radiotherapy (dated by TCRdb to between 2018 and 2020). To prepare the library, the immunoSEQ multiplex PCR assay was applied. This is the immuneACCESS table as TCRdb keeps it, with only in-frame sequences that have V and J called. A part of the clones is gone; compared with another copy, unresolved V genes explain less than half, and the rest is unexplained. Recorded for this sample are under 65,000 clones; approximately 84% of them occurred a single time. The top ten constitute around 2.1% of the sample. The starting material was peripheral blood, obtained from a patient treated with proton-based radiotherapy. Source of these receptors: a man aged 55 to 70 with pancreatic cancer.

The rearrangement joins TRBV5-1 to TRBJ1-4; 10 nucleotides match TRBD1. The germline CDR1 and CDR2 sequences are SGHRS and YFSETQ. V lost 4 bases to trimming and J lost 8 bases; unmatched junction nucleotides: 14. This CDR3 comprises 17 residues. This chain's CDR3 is CASSIGGTGERGEKLFF. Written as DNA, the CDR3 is TGCGCCAGCAGCATCGGCGGGACAGGGGAACGGGGCGAAAAACTGTTTTTT.

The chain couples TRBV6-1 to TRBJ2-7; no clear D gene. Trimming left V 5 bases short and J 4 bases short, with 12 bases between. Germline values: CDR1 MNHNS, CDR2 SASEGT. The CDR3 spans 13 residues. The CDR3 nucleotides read TGTGCCAGCAGTCCGACCTGGGGTTACGAGCAGTACTTC. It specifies CASSPTWGYEQYF.

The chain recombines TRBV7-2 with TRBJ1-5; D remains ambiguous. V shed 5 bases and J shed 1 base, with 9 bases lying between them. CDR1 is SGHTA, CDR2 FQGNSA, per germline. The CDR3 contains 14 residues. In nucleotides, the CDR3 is TGTGCCAGCAGCGACGGGTCCAGCAATCAGCCCCAGCATTTT. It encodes CASSDGSSNQPQHF.

For the CDR3, the DNA is TGCGCCAGCAGCGACGGACTAGCGGGAGGACTCACAGATACGCAGTATTTT. Protein sequence: CASSDGLAGGLTDTQYF. J is TRBJ2-3 and V is TRBV5-1; 14 positions match TRBD2. The V gene's germline CDR1 is SGHRS and CDR2 YFSETQ. V lost 4 bases to trimming and J lost 2 bases; unmatched junction nucleotides: 6. This CDR3 is built from 17 residues.

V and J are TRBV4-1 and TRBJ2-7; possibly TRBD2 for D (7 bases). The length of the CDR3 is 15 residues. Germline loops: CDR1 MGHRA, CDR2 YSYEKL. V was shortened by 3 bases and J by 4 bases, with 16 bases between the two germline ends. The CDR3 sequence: CASSHAGGGSYEQYF. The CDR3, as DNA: TGCGCCAGCAGCCACGCCGGGGGCGGGAGTTACGAGCAGTACTTC.

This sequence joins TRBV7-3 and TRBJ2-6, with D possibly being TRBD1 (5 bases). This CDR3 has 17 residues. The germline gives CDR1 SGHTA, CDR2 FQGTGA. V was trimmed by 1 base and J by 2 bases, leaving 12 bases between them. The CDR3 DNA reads TGTGCCAGCAGCTTAAACCCCAGGGCGGCTGGGGCCAACGTCCTGACTTTC. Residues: CASSLNPRAAGANVLTF.

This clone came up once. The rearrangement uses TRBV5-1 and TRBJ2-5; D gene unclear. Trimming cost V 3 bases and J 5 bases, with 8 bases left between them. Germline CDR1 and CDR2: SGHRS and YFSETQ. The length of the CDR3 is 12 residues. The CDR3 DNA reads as TGCGCCAGCAGCTCCTCGCGCGAGACCCAGTACTTC. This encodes CASSSSRETQYF.

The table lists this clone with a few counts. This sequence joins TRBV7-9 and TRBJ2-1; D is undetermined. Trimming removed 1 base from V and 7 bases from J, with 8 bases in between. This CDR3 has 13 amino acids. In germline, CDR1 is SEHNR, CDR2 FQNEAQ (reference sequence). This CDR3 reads CASSLEVVNEQFF. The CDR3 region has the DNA TGTGCCAGCAGCTTAGAGGTGGTGAATGAGCAGTTCTTC.

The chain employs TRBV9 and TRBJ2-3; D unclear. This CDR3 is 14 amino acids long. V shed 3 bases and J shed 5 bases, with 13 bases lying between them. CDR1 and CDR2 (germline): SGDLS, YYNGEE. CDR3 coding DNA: TGTGCCAGCAGCGCCCAGTCAAACCTAGATACGCAGTATTTT. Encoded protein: CASSAQSNLDTQYF.

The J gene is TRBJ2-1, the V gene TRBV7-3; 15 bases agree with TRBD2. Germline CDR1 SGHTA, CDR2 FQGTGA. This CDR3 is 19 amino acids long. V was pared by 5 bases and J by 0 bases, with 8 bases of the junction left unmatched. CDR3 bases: TGTGCCAGCAGCCCTCGGACTAGCGGGAGGGTGGGCTCCTACAATGAGCAGTTCTTC. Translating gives CASSPRTSGRVGSYNEQFF.

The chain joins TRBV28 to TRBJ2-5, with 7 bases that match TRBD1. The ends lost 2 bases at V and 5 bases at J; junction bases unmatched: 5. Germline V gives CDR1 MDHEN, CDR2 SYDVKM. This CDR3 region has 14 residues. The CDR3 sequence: CASSLMTGSETQYF. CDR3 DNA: TGTGCCAGCAGTTTAATGACAGGGTCGGAGACCCAGTACTTC.

As DNA, the CDR3 is TGTGCCATCGCTCCATTAAGGGACAATGAGCAGTTCTTC. As protein: CAIAPLRDNEQFF. V and J are TRBV10-3 and TRBJ2-1; no clear D gene. The germline V and J ends were trimmed by 8 bases and 5 bases, with 13 bases remaining between them. The germline CDR1 and CDR2 sequences are ENHRY and SYGVKD. There are 13 residues in the CDR3.